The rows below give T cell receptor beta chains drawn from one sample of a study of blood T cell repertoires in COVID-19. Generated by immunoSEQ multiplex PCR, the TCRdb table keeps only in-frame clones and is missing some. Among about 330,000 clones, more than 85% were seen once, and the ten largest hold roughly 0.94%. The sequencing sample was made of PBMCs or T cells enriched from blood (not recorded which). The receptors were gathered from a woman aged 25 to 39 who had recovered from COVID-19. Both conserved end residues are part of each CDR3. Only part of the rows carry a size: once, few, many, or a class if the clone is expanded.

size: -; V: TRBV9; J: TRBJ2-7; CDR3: CASSVVGDRPYEQYF
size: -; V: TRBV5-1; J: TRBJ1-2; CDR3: CASSLGQGWSYGYTF
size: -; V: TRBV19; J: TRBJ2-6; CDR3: CASSRGLSGANVLTF
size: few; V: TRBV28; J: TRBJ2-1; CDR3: CATTQRLVSYNEQFF
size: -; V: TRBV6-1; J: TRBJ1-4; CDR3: CASREDRGLSEKLFF
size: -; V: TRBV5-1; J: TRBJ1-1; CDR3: CASSLERTGYTEAFF
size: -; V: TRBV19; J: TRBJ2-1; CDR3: CASSMGRTYNEQFF
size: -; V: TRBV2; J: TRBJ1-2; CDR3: CASSVLGTGGGYGYTF
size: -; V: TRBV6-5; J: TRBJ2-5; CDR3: CASSRGRAALETQYF
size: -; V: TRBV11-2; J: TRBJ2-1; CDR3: CASSATSGGLNEQFF
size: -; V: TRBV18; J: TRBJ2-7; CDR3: CASSPEGNEQYF
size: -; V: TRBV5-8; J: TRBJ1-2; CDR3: CASSLRQVNYGYTF
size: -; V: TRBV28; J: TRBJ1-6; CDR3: CASSPSGQGGINLHF
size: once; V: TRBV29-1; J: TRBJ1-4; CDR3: CSVVADFSTNEKLFF
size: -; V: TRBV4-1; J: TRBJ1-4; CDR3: CASSQGTGGSGEKLFF
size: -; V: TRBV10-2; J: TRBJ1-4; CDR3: CASSGLGRGLKEEQRANEKLFF
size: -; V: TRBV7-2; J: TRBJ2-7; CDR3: CASSLRQSSYEQYF
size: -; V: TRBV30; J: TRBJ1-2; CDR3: CAWSVRLNYGYTF
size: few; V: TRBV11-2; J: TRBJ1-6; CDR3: CASSLEQGLISPLHF
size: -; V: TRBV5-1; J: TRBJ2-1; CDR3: CASSAPGTSGGEQFF
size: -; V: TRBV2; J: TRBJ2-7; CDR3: CASSEDRGTYEQYF
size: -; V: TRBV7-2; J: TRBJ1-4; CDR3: CASSPNAREKLFF
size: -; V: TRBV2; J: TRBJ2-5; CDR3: CASSRLATAETQYF
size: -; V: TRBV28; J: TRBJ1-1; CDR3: CASREQGTKAEAFF
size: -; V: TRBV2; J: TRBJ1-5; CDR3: CASSAQGSQHF
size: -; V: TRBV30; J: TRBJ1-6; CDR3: CAWSMGQGNSPLHF
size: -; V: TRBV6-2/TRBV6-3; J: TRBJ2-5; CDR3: CASSYSTPTSKETQYF
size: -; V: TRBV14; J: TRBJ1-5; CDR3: CASSPEHF
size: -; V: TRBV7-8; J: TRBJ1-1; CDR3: CASSSSGGIEAFF
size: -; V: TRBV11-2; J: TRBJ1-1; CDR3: CASSLGSRVGTEAFF
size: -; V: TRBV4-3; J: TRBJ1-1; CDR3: CASSQGRAGDAEAFF
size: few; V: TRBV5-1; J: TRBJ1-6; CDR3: CASSDRGTYNSPLHF
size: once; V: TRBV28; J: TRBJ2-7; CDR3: CASGGGIYEQYF